This entry concerns a single T cell receptor (beta chain). The sample belongs to a study of T cells in localized non-small cell lung cancer. Measured with immunoSEQ multiplex PCR; TCRdb has only the in-frame clones, and not every one. The table records 20,000 to 30,000 clones, approximately 90% of them present only once. The CDR3 is made up of 15 amino acids. The germline V and J ends were trimmed by 0 bases and 2 bases, with 11 bases remaining between them. Germline lookup yields CDR1 MGHRA and CDR2 YSYEKL. The input for sequencing was peripheral blood, taken before any cancer treatment. The receptor's source is a female donor at least 60 years old with stage II squamous cell lung carcinoma. The chain is built from TRBV4-1 and TRBJ2-7, with no clear D. In DNA form, the CDR3 reads TGCGCCAGCAGCCAAGATGGTACGGCTACCTACGAGCAGTACTTC. As protein: CASSQDGTATYEQYF.